One T cell receptor beta chain is described in this entry. Its antigen is unknown. The record originates from a study of graft-versus-host responses after intestinal transplantation. Background on the study: Each of the recipients got a multivisceral, liver-intestinal, or isolated intestinal transplant. Anti-thymocyte globulin served as induction for all recipients, who then took tacrolimus and steroids for three to four years.

Libraries were prepared by immunoSEQ multiplex PCR; TCRdb keeps only in-frame clonotypes and omits some of them. Of approximately 33,000 clones in the sample, roughly 80% were seen once. Notes on the study in general: Allograft clonal ratios (graft-versus-host to host-versus-graft) were high in patients who had graft-donor T cell macrochimerism.

This CDR3 is 17 amino acids long. This TCR came from a human donor who received an intestinal transplant. Sequenced here: unstimulated CD8+ T cells sorted from spleen or lymph node cells, sampled before intestinal transplant. The rearrangement joins TRBV21-1 to TRBJ1-5; the D segment call TRBD1 is taken from the table without a DNA check. TRBV21-1 is flagged as a pseudogene. The CDR3 coding sequence is TGTGCCAGCGGATATAGACAGAAGGACATAAGCAATCAGCCCCAGCATTTT. Residues: CASGYRQKDISNQPQHF.